Below, 22 T cell receptor beta chains from the same sample are listed, as sequenced in a study of OX40 agonist ivuxolimab in advanced cancers. The library was obtained by the immunoSEQ multiplex PCR assay. As stored in TCRdb, this immuneACCESS dataset retains in-frame rearrangements with V and J assigned. A fraction of the clones does not appear; measured against another copy, unresolved V genes explain less than half of the discrepancy, and the remainder lacks a known reason. The sample includes about 70,000 clones, with more than 70% observed a single time. The top ten clones comprise approximately 6.1% of the sample. The sequencing here drew on CD4+ or CD8+ T cells sorted from blood, taken in a trial of the OX40 agonist ivuxolimab. The receptors were gathered from an adult with an advanced solid tumor such as melanoma, head and neck, liver or kidney cancer.

The chain uses TRBV6-6 and TRBJ2-1; 10 positions match TRBD2. Germline V gene sequence: CDR1 MNHNY, CDR2 SVGAGI (reference sequence). This CDR3 comprises 15 residues. The V segment lost 0 bases and the J segment 13 bases; nucleotides outside the gene matches: 9. The CDR3 here is CASSYSKRGGPGQFF. The CDR3 DNA reads TGTGCCAGCAGTTACTCGAAGCGGGGGGGCCCGGGCCAGTTCTTC.

V is TRBV10-3 and J is TRBJ2-1, with TRBD2 identical over 10 bases. Germline V gives CDR1 ENHRY, CDR2 SYGVKD. Trimming at V came to 4 bases and at J to 4 bases, leaving 4 bases not matched to a gene. The CDR3 extends over 15 amino acids. CDR3 residues: CAISVTSGQYNEQFF. The CDR3 region has the DNA TGTGCCATCAGTGTGACTAGCGGGCAATACAATGAGCAGTTCTTC.

This clone has a handful of counts. This rearrangement joins TRBV5-1 to TRBJ2-1; 8 bases align to TRBD2. The germline gives CDR1 SGHRS, CDR2 YFSETQ. Trimming cost V 1 base and J 2 bases; bases outside gene matches: 5. This CDR3 has 16 amino acids. In nucleotides, the CDR3 is TGCGCCAGCAGCTTGTCCAGCGGGGGAGCCTACAATGAGCAGTTCTTC. Protein: CASSLSSGGAYNEQFF.

This clone was recorded a few times. V usage is TRBV7-8 and J usage is TRBJ2-1; TRBD1 is a possible D gene (5 bases). V was shortened by 5 bases and J by 0 bases, with 17 bases between the two germline ends. This CDR3 is 17 amino acids long. The germline V gene has CDR1 SGHVS and CDR2 FQNEAQ. CDR3 nucleotides: TGTGCCAGCAGCCGTTGGGGCTTGACAAGCTCCTACAATGAGCAGTTCTTC. Its protein product is CASSRWGLTSSYNEQFF.

This clone was detected many times. The chain carries TRBV5-4 and TRBJ2-4, with 9 bases that match TRBD2. With 1 base clipped from V and 7 bases from J, the junction kept 6 bases outside the gene matches. Germline CDR1 SGHNT, CDR2 YYREEE (reference sequence). The CDR3 is 15 amino acids. The CDR3, as DNA: TGTGCCAGCAGCTTGAGCTTAGCGGGAGACAACATTCAGTACTTC. It yields the protein CASSLSLAGDNIQYF. The full variable domain, in which reference TRBV5-4 and TRBJ2-4 provide the parts outside the CDR3, is ETGVTQSPTHLIKTRGQQVTLRCSSQSGHNTVSWYQQALGQGPQFIFQYYREEENGRGNFPPRFSGLQFPNYSSELNVNALELDDSALYLCASSLSLAGDNIQYFGAGTRLSVL.

The chain recombines TRBV2 with TRBJ2-5; no clear D gene. V lost 7 bases and J 2 bases, leaving 8 bases between the germline ends. Germline-derived CDR1 and CDR2 are SNHLY and FYNNEI. The CDR3 totals 12 residues. In DNA form, the CDR3 reads TGTGCCAGCATCGGCGTACAAGAGACCCAGTACTTC. This translates into CASIGVQETQYF.

The rearrangement joins TRBV11-3 to TRBJ1-1, with TRBD1 matching over 8 bases. V dropped 4 bases and J dropped 3; count of bases not matched to a gene: 1. The CDR3 contains 13 residues. The V gene's germline CDR1 is SGHNT and CDR2 YENEEA. CDR3 bases: TGTGCCAGCAGCTACAGGGGGGACACTGAAGCTTTCTTT. Protein sequence: CASSYRGDTEAFF.

This clone was seen a handful of times. The rearrangement links TRBV2 to TRBJ2-2; the D is unclear. V gave up 3 bases and J gave up 0 bases, with 11 bases separating them. CDR1 and CDR2 from the germline V gene are SNHLY and FYNNEI. The CDR3 is 16 amino acids. The CDR3 sequence: CASSDSPPSNTGELFF. The CDR3 DNA reads as TGTGCCAGCAGTGACTCCCCCCCCTCGAACACCGGGGAGCTGTTTTTT.

Here the CDR3 DNA reads TGTGCCAGCAGCTTGCGAGCAACTAATGAAAAACTGTTTTTT. Translation: CASSLRATNEKLFF. The chain links TRBV5-6 to TRBJ1-4; D gene uncertain. Germline V CDR1 and CDR2: SGHDT, YYEEEE. The V end lost 1 base, the J end lost 0 bases, and 4 bases lay between the germline ends. The CDR3 covers 14 residues.

The chain carries TRBV5-1 and TRBJ1-4, with a weak D call TRBD1 (5 bases). The CDR3 has 16 residues. The V and J ends lost 1 base and 7 bases respectively, with 17 bases between them. Germline assignment: CDR1 SGHRS and CDR2 YFSETQ. The CDR3 loop reads CASSLNPLSGGEKLFF. The CDR3 region has the DNA TGCGCCAGCAGCTTGAATCCCCTAAGCGGGGGTGAAAAACTGTTTTTT.

CDR3 DNA: TGTGCCAGCAGCGACGGGCCCCTTATCGGCTACACCTTC. Its translation: CASSDGPLIGYTF. The V and J genes are TRBV5-4 and TRBJ1-2; D uncertain. Trimming pared 4 bases from V and 8 bases from J, leaving 15 bases between. The CDR3 runs 13 residues. Per the germline V gene, CDR1 is SGHNT and CDR2 is YYREEE (reference sequence).

The chain couples TRBV7-3 to TRBJ2-5; 7 nucleotides agree with TRBD1. CDR3 size: 13 residues. Trimming took 5 bases from V and 5 from J; bases not matched to a gene: 5. Per germline, CDR1 SGHTA and CDR2 FQGTGA. The CDR3 sequence is CASSRGTAETQYF. The DNA for the CDR3 is TGTGCCAGCAGCCGAGGGACAGCCGAGACCCAGTACTTC.

This rearrangement joins TRBV9 to TRBJ1-1; no clear D gene. In germline, CDR1 is SGDLS, CDR2 YYNGEE. Trimming cost V 0 bases and J 3 bases, with 6 bases left between them. This CDR3 is 13 amino acids long. This chain's CDR3 is CASSVEHDTEAFF. In DNA, the CDR3 is TGTGCCAGCAGCGTAGAACACGACACTGAAGCTTTCTTT.

This clone was recorded once. The V call is TRBV2, the J call TRBJ2-1; D not resolved. The CDR3 covers 15 residues. V gave up 3 bases and J gave up 0 bases, with 9 bases separating them. CDR1 and CDR2 from the germline V gene are SNHLY and FYNNEI. CDR3 nucleotides: TGTGCCAGCAGTGAGCGGCGGAGCTCCTACAATGAGCAGTTCTTC. Translation: CASSERRSSYNEQFF. Combining the CDR3 with reference TRBV2 and TRBJ2-1 gives the whole variable domain EPEVTQTPSHQVTQMGQEVILRCVPISNHLYFYWYRQILGQKVEFLVSFYNNEISEKSEIFDDQFSVERPDGSNFTLKIRSTKLEDSAMYFCASSERRSSYNEQFFGPGTRLTVL.

This clone was picked up one time. CDR3 protein: CASSYRESSGNTIYF. CDR3 DNA sequence: TGTGCCAGCAGTTACAGGGAGAGCTCTGGAAACACCATATATTTT. The chain uses TRBV6-5 and TRBJ1-3; D is undetermined. Trimming removed 2 bases at V and 0 bases at J, with 8 bases between. The CDR3 runs to 15 residues. Germline V gene lookup returns CDR1 MNHEY and CDR2 SVGAGI.

This clone was observed a handful of times. The rearrangement joins TRBV19 to TRBJ2-4; D might be TRBD1 or TRBD2, each matching 5 bases. The ends were cut back, 5 bases at V and 2 bases at J, with 16 bases in the middle. The germline gives CDR1 LNHDA, CDR2 SQIVND (reference sequence). The CDR3 runs 16 residues. CDR3 amino acids: CASSGFGGVSKNIQYF. The CDR3 DNA reads as TGTGCCAGTAGTGGTTTTGGGGGAGTATCCAAAAACATTCAGTACTTC.

The V call is TRBV5-1, the J call TRBJ2-7; D call uncertain. Germline values: CDR1 SGHRS, CDR2 YFSETQ. The length of the CDR3 is 13 residues. The ends were cut back, 0 bases at V and 4 bases at J, with 8 bases in the middle. The DNA for the CDR3 is TGCGCCAGCAGCTTGGAAGTGGGGTACGAGCAGTACTTC. It yields the protein CASSLEVGYEQYF.

The genes are TRBV7-9 and TRBJ1-2, with TRBD1 matching over 9 bases. V shed 5 bases and J 3 bases; nucleotides not matched to a gene: 4. Germline CDR1 reads SEHNR; CDR2 reads FQNEAQ (reference sequence). The CDR3 totals 14 residues. The CDR3 reads CASSRWTGDYGYTF. CDR3 bases: TGTGCCAGCAGCCGCTGGACAGGGGACTATGGCTACACCTTC.

This chain uses TRBV18 with TRBJ1-1; D gene uncertain. Looked up from germline, CDR1 is KGHSH and CDR2 is LQKENI. V shed 2 bases and J shed 1 base, with 5 bases lying between them. This CDR3 is 13 amino acids long. DNA for the CDR3: TGTGCCAGCTCACCAGGGAGGAACACTGAAGCTTTCTTT. Amino acid sequence: CASSPGRNTEAFF.

The chain is built from TRBV7-2 and TRBJ1-5; D uncertain. V was cut by 1 base and J by 4 bases, with 5 bases left in between. The CDR3 is 13 amino acids. Germline loops: CDR1 SGHTA, CDR2 FQGNSA. In nucleotides, the CDR3 is TGTGCCAGCAGCTTAGGACCAAATCAGCCCCAGCATTTT. It is translated as CASSLGPNQPQHF.

The chain employs TRBV9 and TRBJ1-4; perhaps TRBD1 as D (5 bases). Germline-derived CDR1 and CDR2 are SGDLS and YYNGEE. Trimming cost V 4 bases and J 7 bases, with 17 bases left between them. The CDR3 consists of 15 residues. The CDR3 loop is CASSPSGAWGEKLFF. The CDR3 bases are TGTGCCAGCAGCCCTAGTGGGGCTTGGGGTGAAAAACTGTTTTTT.

This sequence joins TRBV5-1 and TRBJ2-5; TRBD2 matches at 7 bases. With 0 bases clipped from V and 1 base from J, the junction kept 3 bases outside the gene matches. The CDR3 loop spans 15 amino acids. Germline assignment: CDR1 SGHRS and CDR2 YFSETQ. The CDR3 sequence: CASSLAASGQETQYF. For the CDR3, the DNA is TGCGCCAGCAGCTTGGCCGCTAGCGGCCAAGAGACCCAGTACTTC.